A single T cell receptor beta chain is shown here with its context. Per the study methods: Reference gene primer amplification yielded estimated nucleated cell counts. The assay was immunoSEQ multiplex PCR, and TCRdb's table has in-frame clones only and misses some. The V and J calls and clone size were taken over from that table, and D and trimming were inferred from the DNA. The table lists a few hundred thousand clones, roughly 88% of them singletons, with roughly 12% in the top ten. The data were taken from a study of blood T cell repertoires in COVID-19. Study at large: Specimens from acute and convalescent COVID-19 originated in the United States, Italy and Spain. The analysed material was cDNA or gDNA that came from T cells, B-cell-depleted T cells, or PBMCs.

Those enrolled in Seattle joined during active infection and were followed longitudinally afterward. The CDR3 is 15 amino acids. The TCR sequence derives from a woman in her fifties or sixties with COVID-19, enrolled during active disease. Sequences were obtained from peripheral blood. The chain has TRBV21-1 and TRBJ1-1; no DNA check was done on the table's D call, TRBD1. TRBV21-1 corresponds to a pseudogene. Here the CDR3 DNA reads TGTGCCAGCAGCATACCGACAGAAATGAACACTGAAGCTTTCTTT. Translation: CASSIPTEMNTEAFF.